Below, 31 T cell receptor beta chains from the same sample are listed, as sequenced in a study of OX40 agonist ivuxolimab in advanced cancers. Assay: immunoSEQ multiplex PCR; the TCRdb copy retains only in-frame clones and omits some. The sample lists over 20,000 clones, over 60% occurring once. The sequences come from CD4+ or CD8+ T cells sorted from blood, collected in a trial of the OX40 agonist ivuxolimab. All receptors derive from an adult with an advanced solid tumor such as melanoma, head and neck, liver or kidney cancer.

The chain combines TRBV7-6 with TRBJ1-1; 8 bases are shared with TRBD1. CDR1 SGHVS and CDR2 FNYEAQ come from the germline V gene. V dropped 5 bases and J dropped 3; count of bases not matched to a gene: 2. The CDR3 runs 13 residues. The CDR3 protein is CASSRTGYTEAFF. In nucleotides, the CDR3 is TGTGCCAGCAGCCGGACAGGGTACACTGAAGCTTTCTTT.

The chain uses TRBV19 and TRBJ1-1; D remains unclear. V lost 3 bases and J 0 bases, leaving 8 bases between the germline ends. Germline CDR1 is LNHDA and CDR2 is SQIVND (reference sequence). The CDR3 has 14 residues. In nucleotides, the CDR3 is TGTGCCAGTAGTATTTCCGGGCTGAACACTGAAGCTTTCTTT. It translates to CASSISGLNTEAFF.

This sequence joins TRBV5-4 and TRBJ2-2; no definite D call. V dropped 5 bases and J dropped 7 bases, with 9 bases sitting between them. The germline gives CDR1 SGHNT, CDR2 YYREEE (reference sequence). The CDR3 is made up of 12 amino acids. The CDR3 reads CASSGRRGELFF. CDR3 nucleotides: TGTGCCAGCAGTGGGCGGCGCGGGGAGCTGTTTTTT.

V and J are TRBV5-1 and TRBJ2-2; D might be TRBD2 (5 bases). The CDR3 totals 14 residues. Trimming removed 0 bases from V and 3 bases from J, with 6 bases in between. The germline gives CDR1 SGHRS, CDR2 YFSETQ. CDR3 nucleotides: TGCGCCAGCAGCTTGGCGGGGTACACCGGGGAGCTGTTTTTT. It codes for CASSLAGYTGELFF.

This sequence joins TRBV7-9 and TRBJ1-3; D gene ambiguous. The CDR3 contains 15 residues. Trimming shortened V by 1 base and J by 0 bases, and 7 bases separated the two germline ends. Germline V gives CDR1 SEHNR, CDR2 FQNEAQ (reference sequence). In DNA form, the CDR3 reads TGTGCCAGCAGCTTAGATCTCGGCTCTGGAAACACCATATATTTT. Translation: CASSLDLGSGNTIYF.

Here the CDR3 DNA reads TGTGCCAGCACGGGGGTCGGGACTAGCGGATACAATGAGCAGTTCTTC. Translated, it gives CASTGVGTSGYNEQFF. The J gene is TRBJ2-1, the V gene TRBV25-1; 11 bases match TRBD2. Germline V CDR1 and CDR2: MGHDK, SYGVNS. V lost 7 bases and J lost 4; bases outside the gene matches: 9. This CDR3 comprises 16 residues. The full variable domain, in which reference TRBV25-1 and TRBJ2-1 provide the parts outside the CDR3, is EADIYQTPRYLVIGTGKKITLECSQTMGHDKMYWYQQDPGMELHLIHYSYGVNSTEKGDLSSESTVSRIRTEHFPLTLESARPSHTSQYLCASTGVGTSGYNEQFFGPGTRLTVL.

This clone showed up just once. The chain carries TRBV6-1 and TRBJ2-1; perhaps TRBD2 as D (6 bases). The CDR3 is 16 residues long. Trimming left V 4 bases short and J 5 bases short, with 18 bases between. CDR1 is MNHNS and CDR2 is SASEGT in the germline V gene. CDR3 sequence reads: CASSAAAGSGDNEQFF. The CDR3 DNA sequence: TGTGCCAGCAGTGCGGCAGCTGGATCGGGGGACAATGAGCAGTTCTTC.

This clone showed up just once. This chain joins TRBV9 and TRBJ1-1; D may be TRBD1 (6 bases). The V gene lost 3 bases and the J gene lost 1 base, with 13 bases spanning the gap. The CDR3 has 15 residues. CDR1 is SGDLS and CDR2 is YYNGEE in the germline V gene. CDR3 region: CASSGGTMGNTEAFF. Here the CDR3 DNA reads TGTGCCAGCAGCGGCGGGACAATGGGGAACACTGAAGCTTTCTTT. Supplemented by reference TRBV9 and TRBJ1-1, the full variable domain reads DSGVTQTPKHLITATGQRVTLRCSPRSGDLSVYWYQQSLDQGLQFLIQYYNGEERAKGNILERFSAQQFPDLHSELNLSSLELGDSALYFCASSGGTMGNTEAFFGQGTRLTVV.

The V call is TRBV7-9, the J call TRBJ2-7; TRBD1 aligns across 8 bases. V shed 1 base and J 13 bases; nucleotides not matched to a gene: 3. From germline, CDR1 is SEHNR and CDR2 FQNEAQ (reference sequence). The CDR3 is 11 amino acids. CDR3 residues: CASSLGQGIYF. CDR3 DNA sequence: TGTGCCAGCAGCTTAGGACAGGGGATATACTTC.

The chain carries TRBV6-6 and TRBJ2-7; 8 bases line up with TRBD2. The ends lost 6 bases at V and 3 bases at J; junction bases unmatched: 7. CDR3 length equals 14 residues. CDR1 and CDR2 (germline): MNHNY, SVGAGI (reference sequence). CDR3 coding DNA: TGTGCCAGCAGATCCGGGGGGGCTGGCTACGAGCAGTACTTC. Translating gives CASRSGGAGYEQYF.

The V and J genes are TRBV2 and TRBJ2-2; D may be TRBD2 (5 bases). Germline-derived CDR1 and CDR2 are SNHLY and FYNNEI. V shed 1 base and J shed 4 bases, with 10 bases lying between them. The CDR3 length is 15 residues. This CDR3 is CASSEVAGATGELFF. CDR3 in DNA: TGTGCCAGCAGTGAAGTCGCGGGTGCCACCGGGGAGCTGTTTTTT.

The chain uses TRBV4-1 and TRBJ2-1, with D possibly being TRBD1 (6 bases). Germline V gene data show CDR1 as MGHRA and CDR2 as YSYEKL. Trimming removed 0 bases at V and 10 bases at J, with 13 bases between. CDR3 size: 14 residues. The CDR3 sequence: CASSQDVQGWEQFF. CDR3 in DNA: TGCGCCAGCAGCCAAGACGTACAGGGCTGGGAGCAGTTCTTC.

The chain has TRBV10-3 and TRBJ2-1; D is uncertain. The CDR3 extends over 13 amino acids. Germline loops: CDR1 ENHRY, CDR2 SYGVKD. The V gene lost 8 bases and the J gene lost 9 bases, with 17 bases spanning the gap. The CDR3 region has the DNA TGTGCCATCCGGGCCCCGAGATTAGGTGAGCAGTTCTTC. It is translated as CAIRAPRLGEQFF.

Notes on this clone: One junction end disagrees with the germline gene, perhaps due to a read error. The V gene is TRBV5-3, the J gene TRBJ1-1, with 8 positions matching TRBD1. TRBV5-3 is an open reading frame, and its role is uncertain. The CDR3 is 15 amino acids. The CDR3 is CASSLTGERNTEAFF. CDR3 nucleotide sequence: TGTGCCAGCAGCTTGACAGGGGAAAGGAACACTGAAGCTTTCTTT.

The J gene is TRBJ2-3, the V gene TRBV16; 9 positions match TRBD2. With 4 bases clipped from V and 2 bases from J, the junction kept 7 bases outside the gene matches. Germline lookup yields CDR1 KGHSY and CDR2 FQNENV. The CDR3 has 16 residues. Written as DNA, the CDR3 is TGTGCCAGCAGCCTCCCCAGCGGGGGGACCACAGATACGCAGTATTTT. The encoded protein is CASSLPSGGTTDTQYF.

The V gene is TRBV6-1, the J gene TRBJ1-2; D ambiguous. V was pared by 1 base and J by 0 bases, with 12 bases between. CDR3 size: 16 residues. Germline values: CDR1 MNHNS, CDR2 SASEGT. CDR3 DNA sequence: TGTGCCAGCAGTGAAGGAGTAGGGTTAGCTAACTATGGCTACACCTTC. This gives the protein CASSEGVGLANYGYTF.

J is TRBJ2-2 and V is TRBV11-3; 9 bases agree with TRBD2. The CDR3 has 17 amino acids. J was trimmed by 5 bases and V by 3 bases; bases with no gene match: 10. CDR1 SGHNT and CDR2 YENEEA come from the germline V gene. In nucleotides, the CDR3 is TGTGCCAGCAGCTTGCACGAGCCTAGCGGGGTAACCGGGGAGCTGTTTTTT. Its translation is CASSLHEPSGVTGELFF.

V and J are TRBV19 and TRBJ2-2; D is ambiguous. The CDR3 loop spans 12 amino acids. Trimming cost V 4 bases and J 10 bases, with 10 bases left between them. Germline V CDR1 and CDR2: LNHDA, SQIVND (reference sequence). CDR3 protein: CASSTIRMELFF. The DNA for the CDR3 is TGTGCCAGTAGTACCATCCGTATGGAGCTGTTTTTT.

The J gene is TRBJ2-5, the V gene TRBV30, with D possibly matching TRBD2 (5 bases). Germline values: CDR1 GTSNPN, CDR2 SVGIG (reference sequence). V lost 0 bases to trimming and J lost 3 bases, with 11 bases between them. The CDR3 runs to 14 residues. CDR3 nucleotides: TGTGCCTGGAGTGTACTAGTCAGAAAAGAGACCCAGTACTTC. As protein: CAWSVLVRKETQYF.

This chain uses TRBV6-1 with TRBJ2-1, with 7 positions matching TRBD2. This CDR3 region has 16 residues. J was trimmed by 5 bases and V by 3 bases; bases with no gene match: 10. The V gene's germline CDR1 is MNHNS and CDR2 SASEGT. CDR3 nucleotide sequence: TGTGCCAGCAGTGAGATTTCTAGCGGAGGAAACAATGAGCAGTTCTTC. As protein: CASSEISSGGNNEQFF.

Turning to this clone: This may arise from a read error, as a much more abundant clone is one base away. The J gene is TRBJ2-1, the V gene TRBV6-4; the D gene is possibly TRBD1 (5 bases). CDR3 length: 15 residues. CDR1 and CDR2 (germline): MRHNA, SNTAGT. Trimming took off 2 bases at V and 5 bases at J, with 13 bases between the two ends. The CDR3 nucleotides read TGTGCCAGCAGTGACGGGGCAGGGAATAACAATGAGCAGTTCTTC. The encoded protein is CASSDGAGNNNEQFF.

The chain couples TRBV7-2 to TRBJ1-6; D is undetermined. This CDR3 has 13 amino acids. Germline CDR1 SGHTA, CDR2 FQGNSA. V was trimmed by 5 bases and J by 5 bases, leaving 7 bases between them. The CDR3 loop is CASSTKDNSPLHF. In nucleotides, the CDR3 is TGTGCCAGCAGCACAAAGGATAATTCACCCCTCCACTTT.

The CDR3 region is CASSGWGQSYNEQFF. The DNA for the CDR3 is TGTGCCAGTAGTGGGTGGGGACAATCCTACAATGAGCAGTTCTTC. The V call is TRBV19, the J call TRBJ2-1, with D tentatively TRBD1 (6 bases). The germline CDR1 and CDR2 sequences are LNHDA and SQIVND (reference sequence). Deletions cut 5 bases from V and 1 base from J, with 12 bases between. This CDR3 is built from 15 residues.

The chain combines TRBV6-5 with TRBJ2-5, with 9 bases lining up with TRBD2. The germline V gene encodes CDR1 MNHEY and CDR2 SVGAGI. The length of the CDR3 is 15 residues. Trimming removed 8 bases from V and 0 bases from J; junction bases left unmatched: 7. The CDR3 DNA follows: TGTGCCAGCGGGGGCGGGAGGGAATACCAAGAGACCCAGTACTTC. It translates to CASGGGREYQETQYF.

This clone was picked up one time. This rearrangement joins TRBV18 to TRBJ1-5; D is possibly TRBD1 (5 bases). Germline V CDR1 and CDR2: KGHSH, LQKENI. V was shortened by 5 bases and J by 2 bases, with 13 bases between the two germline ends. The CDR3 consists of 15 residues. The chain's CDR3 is CASSERWDGNQPQHF. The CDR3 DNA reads TGTGCCAGCTCAGAAAGGTGGGACGGCAATCAGCCCCAGCATTTT. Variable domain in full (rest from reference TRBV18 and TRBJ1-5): NAGVMQNPRHLVRRRGQEARLRCSPMKGHSHVYWYRQLPEEGLKFMVYLQKENIIDESGMPKERFSAEFPKEGPSILRIQQVVRGDSAAYFCASSERWDGNQPQHFGDGTRLSIL.

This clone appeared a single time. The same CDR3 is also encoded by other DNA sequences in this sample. CDR3 sequence: CASSLGTSGYEQYF. In DNA, the CDR3 is TGTGCCAGCAGCTTAGGGACTAGCGGGTACGAGCAGTACTTC. The chain links TRBV11-2 to TRBJ2-7, with 11 bases identical to TRBD2. There are 14 residues in the CDR3. Looked up from germline, CDR1 is SGHAT and CDR2 is FQNNGV. V shed 1 base, J shed 4 bases, and the junction held 0 bases outside the gene matches.

The CDR3 spells CAWSVKGGTDTQYF. DNA of the CDR3: TGTGCCTGGAGTGTAAAGGGGGGCACAGATACGCAGTATTTT. V and J are TRBV30 and TRBJ2-3; tentative D call: TRBD1 (6 bases). V lost 0 bases, J lost 1 base, and 8 bases lay in between. Germline V CDR1 and CDR2: GTSNPN, SVGIG (reference sequence). This CDR3 spans 14 amino acids. Complete variable domain (other parts from reference TRBV30 and TRBJ2-3): SQTIHQWPATLVQPVGSPLSLECTVEGTSNPNLYWYRQAAGRGLQLLFYSVGIGQISSEVPQNLSASRPQDRQFILSSKKLLLSDSGFYLCAWSVKGGTDTQYFGPGTRLTVL.

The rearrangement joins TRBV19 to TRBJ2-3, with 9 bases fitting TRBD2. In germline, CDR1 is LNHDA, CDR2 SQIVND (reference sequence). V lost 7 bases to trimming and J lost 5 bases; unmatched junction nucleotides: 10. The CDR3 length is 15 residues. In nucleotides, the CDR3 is TGTGCCAGTAAACTGGCGGGGGGGTATGGAGATACGCAGTATTTT. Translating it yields CASKLAGGYGDTQYF.

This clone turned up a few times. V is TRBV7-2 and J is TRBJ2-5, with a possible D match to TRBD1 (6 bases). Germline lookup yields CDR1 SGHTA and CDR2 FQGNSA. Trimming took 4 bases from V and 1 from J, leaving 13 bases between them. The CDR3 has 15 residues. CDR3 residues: CASSWIGQLQETQYF. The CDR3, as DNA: TGTGCCAGCAGCTGGATCGGACAGCTCCAAGAGACCCAGTACTTC. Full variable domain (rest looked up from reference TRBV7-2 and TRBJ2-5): GAGVSQSPSNKVTEKGKDVELRCDPISGHTALYWYRQSLGQGLEFLIYFQGNSAPDKSGLPSDRFSAERTGGSVSTLTIQRTQQEDSAVYLCASSWIGQLQETQYFGPGTRLLVL.

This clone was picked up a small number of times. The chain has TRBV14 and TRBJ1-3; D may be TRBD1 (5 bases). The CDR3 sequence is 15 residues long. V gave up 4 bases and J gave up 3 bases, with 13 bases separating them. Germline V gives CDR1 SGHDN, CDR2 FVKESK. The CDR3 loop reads CASSPHWGGGNTIYF. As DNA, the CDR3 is TGTGCCAGCAGCCCCCATTGGGGGGGTGGAAACACCATATATTTT. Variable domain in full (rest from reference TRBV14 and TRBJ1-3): EAGVTQFPSHSVIEKGQTVTLRCDPISGHDNLYWYRRVMGKEIKFLLHFVKESKQDESGMPNNRFLAERTGGTYSTLKVQPAELEDSGVYFCASSPHWGGGNTIYFGEGSWLTVV.

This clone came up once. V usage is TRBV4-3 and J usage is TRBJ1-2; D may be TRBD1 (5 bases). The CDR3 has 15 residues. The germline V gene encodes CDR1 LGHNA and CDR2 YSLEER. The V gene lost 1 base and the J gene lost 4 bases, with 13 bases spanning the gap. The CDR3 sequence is CASSQGLGTGYGYTF. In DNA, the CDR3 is TGCGCCAGCAGCCAAGGGCTGGGGACGGGCTATGGCTACACCTTC.